This T cell receptor beta chain was captured in a study of lymphopenia after photon versus proton radiotherapy. Regarding the study as a whole: Post-nadir TCR diversity decline inversely tracked overall survival among those who died.

Some clones are missing from TCRdb's copy, which holds only in-frame ones; the method was immunoSEQ multiplex PCR. The sample includes some 76,000 clones, around 90% seen only once; the top ten take over 2%. On this clone: Its antigen is undetermined.

The clonotype was recovered from a woman between 40 and 50 years old with cholangiocarcinoma. The sample consisted of peripheral blood, taken from a patient treated with photon-based radiotherapy.

The CDR3 sequence is CATSRDRGAYEQYF. DNA of the CDR3: TGTGCCACCAGCAGGGACAGGGGCGCTTACGAGCAGTACTTC. The chain couples TRBV15 to TRBJ2-7, with 9 nucleotides matching TRBD1. Germline V gene sequence: CDR1 LNHNV, CDR2 YYDKDF (reference sequence). The CDR3 is 14 amino acids. V shed 3 bases and J 4 bases; nucleotides not matched to a gene: 4.